This T cell receptor beta chain was retrieved from a study of blood T cell repertoires in COVID-19 (dated by TCRdb to 2018 to 2020). Some background on the complete study: Samples covering the acute and convalescent phases of COVID-19 were provided by collaborators in the United States, Italy and Spain. The prospective study material was composed of cDNA or gDNA derived from T cells, B-cell-depleted T cells, or PBMCs. The dataset comprised deeply sampled blood TCRbeta repertoires from subjects exposed to, actively infected with, or recovered from COVID-19. The repertoires were released in a freely available public database meant as a resource for research on the immune response to SARS-CoV-2. Samples were obtained from the ongoing ImmuneRACE study (first 160 participants) and from 1,200 or so subjects provided by 6 global collaborators. A de-identified subject ID, COVID-19 status, age in years and sex were almost always included in the sample metadata. Where available, HLA class I and class II types were obtained from metadata supplied by the sample provider rather than from assay-based typing.

In Seattle, one collaborating source enrolled patients while the infection was active and tracked those patients longitudinally over the course of disease. Each collaborating institution followed its own protocols to collect whole blood in K2EDTA tubes. For TCRbeta analysis, collaborators shipped samples as frozen whole blood, isolated PBMCs, or DNA extracted from either of those sample types. The immunoSEQ Assay, a bias-controlled multiplex PCR, was used to amplify TCRbeta CDR3 regions from genomic DNA. Concerning the study's data processing: Nucleated cell counts per sample were estimated from amplification of reference gene primers within the assay. Sequence reads were collapsed and filtered to measure the absolute abundance of every unique TCRbeta CDR3 rearrangement. For each sample, productive Simpson clonality was calculated by taking the square root of Simpson's diversity index across productive rearrangements. The immuneACCESS repertoire file appears here via TCRdb, limited to in-frame rearrangements. These files lack a portion of the clones; in checked studies, under half of the deficit traces to unresolved V genes, and the cause of the others is not known. V and J calls plus clone size are reproduced from that table; the DNA served to infer D and trimming. Recorded for this sample are 170,000 or so clones; approximately 87% of them occurred a single time. Clones ranked in the top ten supply around an eighth of the sample.

A note on this clone: The specificity of this receptor is unknown. Base quality data are lacking; no much larger clone is found one base away.

On the study overall, not on this receptor specifically: How much clinical and demographic metadata was included differed by source and by participant, and the metadata was provided uncurated.

The sequence was obtained from a woman between 65 and 79 years old with COVID-19, enrolled during active disease. The sample consisted of peripheral blood.

CDR3 protein: CAWTEVGAGAGTDTQYF. The sequenced DNA: TGTGCCTGGACCGAGGTAGGTGCGGGAGCGGGCACAGATACGCAGTATTTT. The sequence is built from TRBV30 and TRBJ2-3; TRBD2 matches 7 bases in the middle. CDR1 and CDR2, per the germline V gene (reference sequence), are GTSNPN and SVGIG. V and J are trimmed by 4 bases and 1 base, and the gene matches miss 14 bases of the junction. Counted from cysteine to phenylalanine, this CDR3 has 17 amino acids. Of all the DNA, just the CDR3 is kept, 51 bases in frame from base 1. Joined to the reference TRBV30 and TRBJ2-3 proteins, this CDR3 gives the full variable domain: SQTIHQWPATLVQPVGSPLSLECTVEGTSNPNLYWYRQAAGRGLQLLFYSVGIGQISSEVPQNLSASRPQDRQFILSSKKLLLSDSGFYLCAWTEVGAGAGTDTQYFGPGTRLTVL.